A selection of T cell receptor beta chains follows, all from one sample in a study of blood T cell repertoires in COVID-19. TCRdb's copy holds only in-frame clones and misses some; the assay was immunoSEQ multiplex PCR. The sample lists about 100,000 clones; more than 80% were seen once. Sequencing input: peripheral blood. These receptor sequences come from a man between 40 and 49 years old with active or convalescent COVID-19. Both conserved end residues are part of each CDR3. Part of the rows lack a size; the others show once, few, many or a class for expanded clones.

>TRBV3-1/TRBV3-2|-|TRBJ1-2
CASSQDLLTGQGNTF
>TRBV3-1/TRBV3-2|-|TRBJ2-7
CASSGIGRRDF
>TRBV19|-|TRBJ2-7
CASSRVYRGLAGAEQYF
>TRBV5-1|-|TRBJ2-7
CASSPRDTYEQYF
>TRBV10-3|-|TRBJ1-6
CAISVGTGNSPLHF
>TRBV19|once|TRBJ2-1
CASSTTGLAGEQFF
>TRBV6-2/TRBV6-3|-|TRBJ1-1
CASSTYGEGVNTEAFF
>TRBV28|-|TRBJ2-5
CASSSQRGCIRTSGRLRETQYF
>TRBV6-1|-|TRBJ2-7
CASSDTGGQSPHYEQYF
>TRBV11-2|-|TRBJ2-1
CASSPTASGLSYNEQFF
>TRBV10-3|-|TRBJ1-5
CAINDRGLDQPQHF
>TRBV3-1/TRBV3-2|-|TRBJ2-7
CASLSVMLQEKLYEQYF
>TRBV19|-|TRBJ1-1
CASSPKGTGGSSEAFF
>TRBV7-9|-|TRBJ1-2
CASTPNLGQANYGYTF
>TRBV30|-|TRBJ1-6
CAWSDIGTGPNSPLHF
>TRBV28|-|TRBJ1-5
CASRASNQPQHF
>TRBV7-2|once|TRBJ2-3
CASSLGVSGRISHTQYF
>TRBV7-3|-|TRBJ2-7
CASSPGTGAREQYF
>TRBV28|-|TRBJ1-2
CASSFPQGARSGYTF
>TRBV20-1|-|TRBJ1-1
CSASLTEAFF
>TRBV5-8|-|TRBJ1-5
CASSFKGAGFNQPQHF
>TRBV19|-|TRBJ1-5
CASRTWDSFSNQPQHF
>TRBV19|-|TRBJ1-1
CASSTTGGLEAFF
>TRBV6-5|-|TRBJ1-4
CASSPPGQSNEKLFF
>TRBV20-1|-|TRBJ1-6
CSAKWSEALHF
>TRBV29-1|-|TRBJ2-1
CSVDSAGRPYNEQFF
>TRBV11-2|-|TRBJ2-7
CASSSRLGAGALEQYF
>TRBV29-1|-|TRBJ2-7
CSVVVPGGEQYF
>TRBV4-1|-|TRBJ1-3
CASSQAPTGATGNTIYF
>TRBV5-6|-|TRBJ2-2
CASRGLTGTGELFF
>TRBV10-2|-|TRBJ1-6
CASSTRTGIYNSPLHF